The TCR beta chain described here comes from a study of blood T cell repertoires in COVID-19. Study at large: The samples span acute and convalescent COVID-19 from the United States, Italy and Spain. T cells, B-cell-depleted T cells, or PBMCs provided the cDNA or gDNA that served as material.

TCRdb keeps only in-frame clones here, not all; method: immunoSEQ multiplex PCR. Here the sample spans 200,000 to 250,000 clones, around 88% being singletons. Trimming cost V 6 bases and J 6 bases, with 11 bases left between them. There are 13 residues in the CDR3. The V and J genes are TRBV12-3 or TRBV12-4 and TRBJ2-2; weak D call: TRBD2 (6 bases). The specimen was peripheral blood. The TCR originated in a woman aged 25 to 39 who had recovered from COVID-19. In DNA, the CDR3 is TGTGCCAGCAGGCCGGAGGGCCCCGGGGAGCTGTTTTTT. Its protein is CASRPEGPGELFF.